This T cell receptor (beta chain) was identified during a study of breast tumors, draining lymph nodes, adjacent tissues. Study-wide results and caveats: Luminal-like breast cancer showed significantly higher tumor–nontumor repertoire similarity than basal-like. Tumor TCR diversity was below lymph nodes but above nontumor tissue.

The lymph nodes were axillary draining lymph nodes from breast cancer patients. TCRdb independently ran MiXCR on the multiplex PCR reads; one entry per CDR3 protein. The sample includes about 140,000 distinct CDR3 sequences, 30% to 35% of them seen just once. Unmatched junction bases numbered 5, after V lost 4 bases and J lost 6 bases. This CDR3 is built from 15 residues. Germline V CDR1 and CDR2: MNHEY, SMNVEV (reference sequence). This clonotype has a count of ten or more. The antigen is not known. The sequenced sample consisted of axillary lymph node tissue. The source is a female donor with breast cancer. Some clones in this sample may be carry-over from other donors' samples. V usage is TRBV27 and J usage is TRBJ1-6; 8 nucleotides match TRBD1. As DNA, the CDR3 is TGTGCCAGCAGTTGGGCGGGACAGGTTAATTCACCCCTCCACTTT. Amino acids: CASSWAGQVNSPLHF.